The clone carrying this TCR beta chain has at least ten counts. The antigen remains undetermined. With V trimmed by 1 base and J by 2 bases, 5 bases remained unmatched. The CDR3 consists of 15 residues. Germline CDR1 is LGHNA and CDR2 is YNFKEQ. Unique molecular identifier tags were affixed to discrete cDNA molecules. TCRdb passed the 5' RACE reads through MiXCR, listing each CDR3 protein once. The data hold some 61,000 distinct CDR3 sequences, with 10% observed a single time. The record originates from a study of early T cells in non-severe SARS-CoV-2 infection. Looking at the study overall: Chains stayed unpaired after sequencing of bulk RNA from unsorted whole blood. Study-level results: VDJdb matching favored anti-spike CD8 responses, missing private and CD4 specificities.

The rearrangement links TRBV4-2 to TRBJ2-7; 7 nucleotides line up with TRBD2. Sequenced: whole blood. The source is an adult who was a healthcare worker with PCR-confirmed SARS-CoV-2 infection or an uninfected control (not recorded which). Here the CDR3 DNA reads TGTGCCAGCAGCCAAGGGTTCGCGGGGGCCTACGAGCAGTACTTC. Translating gives CASSQGFAGAYEQYF.